This T cell receptor beta chain was documented in a study of shared clonotypes between healthy human individuals. The wider study: Donors had three CD4 naive, three CD4 memory, two CD8 naive and one CD8 memory plate apiece. Study-wide points: Among non-shared clonotypes, generation probabilities were lower than among those shared by all four donors.

CDR3 length: 15 residues. V was pared by 7 bases and J by 0 bases, with 16 bases between. Per the germline V gene, CDR1 is SGHTA and CDR2 is FQGNSA. Once extracted for a subset, genomic DNA was divided evenly among several immunoSEQ plates. Using immunoSEQ multiplex PCR, the repertoire was profiled, and TCRdb retains in-frame clones only, with some absent. The sample holds roughly 2.1 million clones, under 95% seen once. Positive CCR7 selection of CD45RO-negative cells yielded the naive CD8 cells, and terminally differentiated effector memory CD45RA+ cells were excluded. Comments on this clone: As yet, its antigen is unknown.

The clonotype comes from a man between 18 and 35 years old in good health. Some clones in this sample may be carry-over from other donors' samples. This chain connects TRBV7-2 to TRBJ2-7; D is unclear. Sequencing was carried out using naive CD8+ T cells from PBMCs. The CDR3 DNA follows: TGTGCCAGCAATCCGCATCGTTGGTCCTCCTACGAGCAGTACTTC. Its translation is CASNPHRWSSYEQYF.